Listed below are T cell receptor beta chains from one sample, sequenced in a study of long-term antiretroviral therapy in people with HIV. Profiling relied on immunoSEQ multiplex PCR, and the TCRdb table lists in-frame clones only, not all of them. The data contain around 26,000 clones, less than 80% of them singletons. The specimen was unsorted PBMCs, collected 1.2 years after starting antiretroviral therapy. These TCRs come from a woman aged 40-49 years with HIV. Each CDR3 is given with its conserved first and last residue. A D gene is named only where the DNA matches it firmly. Rows give clone size only sometimes, using once, few, many, or a class for an expanded clone.

j_call clone_size v_call d_call cdr3_nt cdr3_aa
TRBJ2-7 NA TRBV18 TRBD1 TGTGCCAGCTCACTACAGGGGGCCGTGGCCTACGAGCAGTACTTC CASSLQGAVAYEQYF
TRBJ2-4 once TRBV11-1 TRBD2 TGTGCCAGCAGCACCGGACTAGCGGGCCGAGGATACATTCAGTACTTC CASSTGLAGRGYIQYF
TRBJ2-1 NA TRBV6-6 TRBD1 TGTGCCAGCAGTTATCGACAGGGTCCCTACAATGAGCAGTTCTTC CASSYRQGPYNEQFF
TRBJ2-1 NA TRBV7-9 TRBD2 TGTGCCAGCAGCTTAGATAGCGGGAGAAGGTACAATGAGCAGTTCTTC CASSLDSGRRYNEQFF
TRBJ2-7 NA TRBV11-2 NA TGTGCCAGCAGCTTAGGGGGGAACTACGAGCAGTACTTC CASSLGGNYEQYF
TRBJ2-7 NA TRBV2 NA TGTGCCAGCAGTACTATTCCGGGACAAACAGAAGCCTACGAGCAGTACTTC CASSTIPGQTEAYEQYF
TRBJ1-5 NA TRBV28 NA TGTGCCAGCAGTTTGGCACCGGCGCGGGGCAATCAGCCCCAGCATTTT CASSLAPARGNQPQHF
TRBJ2-2 medium-sized TRBV9 NA TGTGCCAGCAGCGTAGCTAGATGGGGCGGGGAGCTGTTTTTT CASSVARWGGELFF
TRBJ2-7 few TRBV4-3 TRBD1 TGCGCCAGCAGCCAAGGACAGGGGAGCTCCTACGAGCAGTACTTC CASSQGQGSSYEQYF
TRBJ2-7 NA TRBV14 TRBD1 TGTGCCAGCAGCCTGATTGGGACAGACTACGAGCAGTACTTC CASSLIGTDYEQYF
TRBJ2-1 once TRBV7-4 TRBD2 TGTGCCAGCAGCTATAGGAGGCGGACTAGCGGGAGGGTGCACAATGAGCAGTTCTTC CASSYRRRTSGRVHNEQFF
TRBJ2-5 NA TRBV7-2 NA TGTGCCAGCAGCCCATCAGCGAGGGGGACCCAGTACTTC CASSPSARGTQYF
TRBJ2-3 NA TRBV14 NA TGTGCCAGCAGGGAAACAGGCGCGGGAGATACGCAGTATTTT CASRETGAGDTQYF
TRBJ1-2 NA TRBV9 NA TGTGCCAGCAGCGTAGGACGGACCCTCTATGGCTACACCTTC CASSVGRTLYGYTF
TRBJ2-1 NA TRBV4-2 TRBD2 TGTGCCAGCAGCCAAGATGGGACTAGCGGGGGGTACAATGAGCAGTTCTTC CASSQDGTSGGYNEQFF
TRBJ2-2 NA TRBV27 NA TGTGCCAGCAGTGACCTCGGGGCTAGCCGTCACTCCGGGGAGCTGTTTTTT CASSDLGASRHSGELFF
TRBJ1-2 medium-sized TRBV7-2 NA TGTGCCAGCAGCTTAAGGGGCCAACTACCCCCGGCCTTC CASSLRGQLPPAF
TRBJ1-2 NA TRBV7-8 NA TGTGCCAGCAGCCACGAAACTCCTCAGGGCTACACCTTC CASSHETPQGYTF
TRBJ2-3 NA TRBV7-6 NA TGTGCCAGCAGCTTAGCGACGACCACAGATACGCAGTATTTT CASSLATTTDTQYF
TRBJ2-7 NA TRBV19 NA TGTGCCAGTAGGGGCAGGGGATCGGACGAGCAGTACTTC CASRGRGSDEQYF
TRBJ2-1 NA TRBV9 NA TGTGCCAGCAGCGTAGGAGGGGAACCTTACAATGAGCAGTTCTTC CASSVGGEPYNEQFF
TRBJ1-1 NA TRBV7-2 NA TGTGCCAGCAGCTTAGCAGCAGGGGATACTGAAGCTTTCTTT CASSLAAGDTEAFF
TRBJ2-7 NA TRBV27 NA TGTGCCAGCAGTTTATGGGCCAGCTCCTACGAGCAGTACTTC CASSLWASSYEQYF
TRBJ2-7 NA TRBV9 TRBD2 TGTGCCAGCAGCGGTCACCAGACTAGCGGGGTTGGTAGTCACGAGCAGTACTTC CASSGHQTSGVGSHEQYF
TRBJ2-5 once TRBV5-4 NA TGTGCCAGCAGCCGCGGGGAGAGAGAGACCCAGTACTTC CASSRGERETQYF
TRBJ2-1 NA TRBV4-2 TRBD1 TGTGCCAGCAGGACAGGGAAGTCCTACAATGAGCAGTTCTTC CASRTGKSYNEQFF
TRBJ2-1 NA TRBV27 NA TGTGCCAGCAGCTCATCTGGCAGAAATGAGCAGTTCTTC CASSSSGRNEQFF
TRBJ1-1 NA TRBV2 NA TGTGCCAGCAGCCCGGTTTGGAACACTGAAGCTTTCTTT CASSPVWNTEAFF
TRBJ2-7 NA TRBV7-2 NA TGTGCCAGCAACTTAATGGCAGGGGGGTCCTACGAGCAGTACTTC CASNLMAGGSYEQYF
TRBJ1-3 NA TRBV10-2 NA TGCGCCACCCTATCCCGGGACGGAAGAAACACCATATATTTT CATLSRDGRNTIYF
TRBJ1-2 NA TRBV18 NA TGTGCCAGCACACTACTTAGCCCTAACTATGGCTACACCTTC CASTLLSPNYGYTF